This TCR beta chain came from a study of CD8 T cells in Susac syndrome. As for the study in general: There were over 5 sequenced Susac syndrome patients with active disease and eight or nine in remission.

The CDR3 has 12 residues. CDR1 is GTSNPN and CDR2 is SVGIG in the germline V gene (reference sequence). V lost 2 bases and J 6 bases, leaving 8 bases between the germline ends. TEMRA cells were FACS-enriched and CD8+ and CD4+ T cells negatively isolated. To note about this clonotype: Its target is unknown.

Overall study findings and caveats: Expansion of clones was not seen in the CD4+ T cell repertoires of Susac syndrome.

Reverse transcription of about 0.5 to 1 ug RNA was carried out with random hexamers. The CDR3 of TCR beta was amplified by immunoSEQ multiplex PCR across 54 Vbeta and 13 Jbeta. TCRdb fed the immunoSEQ multiplex PCR reads into MiXCR, producing one record per CDR3 protein. Here the sample spans around 170,000 distinct CDR3 sequences, roughly 95% being singletons. The chain carries TRBV30 and TRBJ2-1; D may be TRBD1 (6 bases). The origin of this receptor is a human donor with Susac syndrome. Sequencing used CD4+ T cells from PBMCs. In nucleotides, the CDR3 is TGTGCCTGGAGTTGGGACACCAATGAGCAGTTCTTC. This translates into CAWSWDTNEQFF.